This entry lists 19 T cell receptor beta chains sequenced from one sample in a study of CD8 T cells in ankylosing spondylitis. TCRdb used MiXCR to reprocess the 5' RACE reads, holding one entry per CDR3 protein. The repertoire holds about 96,000 distinct CDR3 sequences, with around 30% as singletons. The sequenced sample was blood, either unsorted or a sorted T cell fraction (not recorded which). The receptors stem from a male donor with ankylosing spondylitis or in good health (not recorded which).

V and J are TRBV15 and TRBJ1-5; 8 bases map to TRBD1. Germline lookup yields CDR1 LNHNV and CDR2 YYDKDF (reference sequence). This CDR3 has 14 amino acids. The J segment lost 3 bases and the V segment lost 6 bases, leaving 4 bases of the junction unmatched. For the CDR3, the DNA is TGTGCCACCAGGTCACAGGGGGACAATCAGCCCCAGCATTTT. It encodes CATRSQGDNQPQHF.

Turning to this clonotype: A read error may account for a junction end that differs from germline. The rearrangement links TRBV7-8 to TRBJ2-5, with D unclear. Germline assignment: CDR1 SGHVS and CDR2 FQNEAQ. The CDR3 sequence is 14 residues long. Here the CDR3 reads CASSPTGLPETQSF. For the CDR3, the DNA is TGTGCCAGCAGCCCAACGGGCCTCCCAGAGACCCAGTCCTTC.

This chain joins TRBV7-3 and TRBJ2-4; 11 bases fit TRBD2. J lost 5 bases, V lost 5 bases, and 8 bases had no gene match. The CDR3 sequence is 16 residues long. The germline CDR1 and CDR2 sequences are SGHTA and FQGTGA. This chain's CDR3 is CASSQIAGGFQNIQYF. Here the CDR3 DNA reads TGTGCCAGCAGCCAAATAGCGGGAGGGTTCCAAAACATTCAGTACTTC. The whole variable domain, remainder taken from reference TRBV7-3 and TRBJ2-4, is GAGVSQTPSNKVTEKGKYVELRCDPISGHTALYWYRQSLGQGPEFLIYFQGTGAADDSGLPNDRFFAVRPEGSVSTLKIQRTERGDSAVYLCASSQIAGGFQNIQYFGAGTRLSVL.

At least ten counts were recorded for this clonotype. The J gene is TRBJ2-1, the V gene TRBV20-1, with TRBD2 matching 10 bases. Germline-derived CDR1 and CDR2 are DFQATT and SNEGSKA (reference sequence). The V segment lost 2 bases and the J segment 4 bases; nucleotides outside the gene matches: 5. The CDR3 has 15 amino acids. CDR3 bases: TGCAGTGCTAGATGGCCTAGCGGGGGTTACAATGAGCAGTTCTTC. Encoded protein: CSARWPSGGYNEQFF.

In this sample, this clonotype turned up a few times. V usage is TRBV5-1 and J usage is TRBJ2-3, with D maybe TRBD2 (6 bases). V was clipped by 1 base and J by 4 bases, with 13 bases between them. The length of the CDR3 is 15 residues. Germline CDR1 and CDR2: SGHRS and YFSETQ. CDR3 sequence reads: CASSLQGGDSDTQYF. In nucleotides, the CDR3 is TGCGCCAGCAGCTTGCAGGGAGGTGATTCAGATACGCAGTATTTT.

In its sample, this clonotype was seen a few times. CDR3 bases: TGCAGTGCTAGAGGAGGGCCGGGCTATGGCTACACCTTC. Translating it yields CSARGGPGYGYTF. The genes are TRBV20-1 and TRBJ1-2, with no clear D. Trimming cost V 1 base and J 4 bases, with 10 bases left between them. Germline V gene lookup returns CDR1 DFQATT and CDR2 SNEGSKA (reference sequence). There are 13 residues in the CDR3.

This clonotype was counted only a few times. The V and J genes are TRBV7-8 and TRBJ2-7; D unclear. Germline V CDR1 and CDR2: SGHVS, FQNEAQ. There are 12 residues in the CDR3. Trimming removed 7 bases from V and 1 base from J, with 8 bases in between. The CDR3 DNA follows: TGTGCCAGCACCCCCGGGTCCTACGAGCAGTACTTC. Translated, it gives CASTPGSYEQYF.

This rearrangement joins TRBV12-3 or TRBV12-4 to TRBJ2-4; TRBD2 agrees at 13 bases. The CDR3 covers 19 residues. J was trimmed by 1 base and V by 5 bases; bases with no gene match: 11. CDR3 sequence: CASSPEGLAGRSAKNIQYF. The CDR3 bases are TGTGCCAGCAGTCCAGAGGGACTAGCGGGGAGGAGCGCCAAAAACATTCAGTACTTC.

The rearrangement uses TRBV28 and TRBJ1-6; no firm D call. V was shortened by 3 bases and J by 6 bases, with 9 bases between the two germline ends. The germline V gene encodes CDR1 MDHEN and CDR2 SYDVKM. This CDR3 has 14 amino acids. In DNA, the CDR3 is TGTGCCAGCAGTTTCCTGACCGGTAATTCACCCCTCCACTTT. Its translation is CASSFLTGNSPLHF.

As DNA, the CDR3 is TGTGCCAGCAGTCTTAGGACAGGGTCTGAACAGTACTTC. Translation: CASSLRTGSEQYF. This sequence joins TRBV2 and TRBJ2-7; 8 bases line up with TRBD1. V shed 5 bases, J shed 10 bases, and the junction held 10 bases outside the gene matches. The germline V gene has CDR1 SNHLY and CDR2 FYNNEI. CDR3 length equals 13 residues.

This clonotype was counted between two and nine times. The J gene is TRBJ2-1, the V gene TRBV5-1; TRBD2 aligns across 10 bases. Trimming removed 2 bases from V and 6 bases from J; junction bases left unmatched: 5. Germline V gene sequence: CDR1 SGHRS, CDR2 YFSETQ. This CDR3 region has 15 residues. CDR3 sequence: CASSFSGRKVNEQFF. CDR3 in DNA: TGCGCCAGCAGCTTTAGCGGGAGGAAGGTCAATGAGCAGTTCTTC.

This clonotype was observed a few times. This chain links TRBV20-1 with TRBJ2-1; TRBD2 aligns across 8 bases. The CDR3 loop spans 15 amino acids. Per germline, CDR1 DFQATT and CDR2 SNEGSKA (reference sequence). Trimming removed 4 bases from V and 8 bases from J; junction bases left unmatched: 13. The CDR3 DNA reads TGCAGTGCTACTCAGCGGGAGCTCGTATTGTATGAGCAGTTCTTC. It is translated as CSATQRELVLYEQFF.

This chain uses TRBV5-1 with TRBJ2-3; TRBD1 might be the D (5 bases). The CDR3 covers 16 residues. Per the germline V gene, CDR1 is SGHRS and CDR2 is YFSETQ. Trimming removed 0 bases from V and 5 bases from J, with 16 bases in between. Here the CDR3 reads CASSLAMDTEGDTQYF. The CDR3 coding sequence is TGCGCCAGCAGCTTGGCCATGGACACGGAAGGAGATACGCAGTATTTT.

This clonotype came up a few times. This sequence joins TRBV29-1 and TRBJ2-3; possibly TRBD2 for D (6 bases). Germline-derived CDR1 and CDR2 are SQVTM and ANQGSEA. The CDR3 covers 14 residues. Trimming removed 4 bases from V and 2 bases from J, with 13 bases in between. The CDR3 loop reads CSVVGSGDTDTQYF. In DNA, the CDR3 is TGCAGCGTTGTTGGTAGCGGAGACACAGATACGCAGTATTTT.

There are a few counts of this clonotype. This chain uses TRBV5-1 with TRBJ2-1; TRBD2 matches at 11 bases. CDR1 is SGHRS and CDR2 is YFSETQ in the germline V gene. V trimming: 3 bases; J trimming: 8 bases; junction bases outside the gene matches: 10. The CDR3 spans 16 residues. CDR3 bases: TGCGCCAGCAGCTCGTCGGGACTAGCGGTTGAGGATGAGCAGTTCTTC. Amino acid sequence: CASSSSGLAVEDEQFF. The full variable domain, in which reference TRBV5-1 and TRBJ2-1 provide the parts outside the CDR3, is KAGVTQTPRYLIKTRGQQVTLSCSPISGHRSVSWYQQTPGQGLQFLFEYFSETQRNKGNFPGRFSGRQFSNSRSEMNVSTLELGDSALYLCASSSSGLAVEDEQFFGPGTRLTVL.

The genes are TRBV5-1 and TRBJ1-6, with 11 positions matching TRBD1. V shed 5 bases, J shed 10 bases, and the junction held 5 bases outside the gene matches. The germline gives CDR1 SGHRS, CDR2 YFSETQ. CDR3 length equals 14 residues. The CDR3 region has the DNA TGCGCCAGCAGACCGGACAGGGGGCGATCACCCCTCCACTTT. Translated, it gives CASRPDRGRSPLHF.

This CDR3 reads CSVEEQETQYF. The CDR3 nucleotides read TGCAGCGTTGAGGAGCAAGAGACCCAGTACTTC. The chain joins TRBV29-1 to TRBJ2-5; D is uncertain. Germline V lookup: CDR1 SQVTM, CDR2 ANQGSEA. This CDR3 is built from 11 residues. Trimming removed 3 bases at V and 2 bases at J, with 4 bases between. Using reference TRBV29-1 and TRBJ2-5 for the parts outside the CDR3, the full variable domain is SAVISQKPSRDICQRGTSLTIQCQVDSQVTMMFWYRQQPGQSLTLIATANQGSEATYESGFVIDKFPISRPNLTFSTLTVSNMSPEDSSIYLCSVEEQETQYFGPGTRLLVL.

Points on this clonotype: A junction end diverges from the germline sequence, so it may reflect a read error. The chain uses TRBV18 and TRBJ2-2; TRBD1 matches at 8 bases. Germline CDR1 and CDR2: KGHSH and LQKENI. The CDR3 length is 15 residues. The CDR3 region is CASTPWTGSSGELFF. CDR3 DNA: TGTGCCAGCACACCGTGGACAGGGTCGTCCGGGGAGCTGTTTTTT.

This chain joins TRBV5-1 and TRBJ2-2, with 8 positions matching TRBD1. The junction had 5 bases not matched to a gene; V was cut back by 0 bases and J by 7 bases. This CDR3 has 15 residues. Per the germline V gene, CDR1 is SGHRS and CDR2 is YFSETQ. The CDR3 here is CASSLVQGAIGELFF. The CDR3 bases are TGCGCCAGCAGCTTGGTTCAGGGGGCCATCGGGGAGCTGTTTTTT.